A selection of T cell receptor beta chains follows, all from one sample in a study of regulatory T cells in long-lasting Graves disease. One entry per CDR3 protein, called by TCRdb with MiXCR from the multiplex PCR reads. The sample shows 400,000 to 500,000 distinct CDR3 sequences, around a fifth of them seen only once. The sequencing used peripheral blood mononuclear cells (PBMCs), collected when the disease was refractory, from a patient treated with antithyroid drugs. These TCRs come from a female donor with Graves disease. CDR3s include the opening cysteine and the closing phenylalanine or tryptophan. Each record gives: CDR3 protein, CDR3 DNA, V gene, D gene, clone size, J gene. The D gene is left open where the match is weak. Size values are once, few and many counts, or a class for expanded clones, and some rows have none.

cdr3_aa: CASTLRTGRYEQYF
cdr3_nt: TGTGCCAGCACCCTACGGACAGGAAGGTACGAGCAGTACTTC
v_call: TRBV28
d_call: TRBD1
clone_size: NA
j_call: TRBJ2-7

cdr3_aa: CASTTTTEAFF
cdr3_nt: TGTGCCAGTACAACGACCACTGAAGCTTTCTTT
v_call: TRBV28
d_call: NA
clone_size: many
j_call: TRBJ1-1

cdr3_aa: CATSDWDRGPGELFF
cdr3_nt: TGTGCCACCAGTGATTGGGACAGGGGGCCCGGGGAGCTGTTTTTT
v_call: TRBV24-1
d_call: TRBD1
clone_size: many
j_call: TRBJ2-2

cdr3_aa: CASSTSAPTEEQFF
cdr3_nt: NA
v_call: TRBV27
d_call: NA
clone_size: few
j_call: TRBJ2-1

cdr3_aa: CASSYLGGSEQYF
cdr3_nt: TGTGCCAGCAGTTACCTCGGGGGTTCCGAGCAGTACTTC
v_call: TRBV6-5
d_call: NA
clone_size: many
j_call: TRBJ2-7

cdr3_aa: CSASLLAGGTQYF
cdr3_nt: TGCAGTGCTAGTCTACTAGCGGGGGGGACCCAGTACTTC
v_call: TRBV20-1
d_call: TRBD2
clone_size: many
j_call: TRBJ2-5

cdr3_aa: CASSLSGFTEAFF
cdr3_nt: TGTGCCAGCAGTTTATCAGGGTTCACTGAAGCTTTCTTT
v_call: TRBV12-3/TRBV12-4
d_call: NA
clone_size: few
j_call: TRBJ1-1

cdr3_aa: CSAWAGYGYTF
cdr3_nt: TGCAGCGCCTGGGCAGGGTACGGCTACACCTTC
v_call: TRBV29-1
d_call: NA
clone_size: many
j_call: TRBJ1-2

cdr3_aa: CASSYTTGLFSGNQPQHF
cdr3_nt: TGTGCCAGCAGTTACACCACGGGACTGTTCTCGGGCAATCAGCCCCAGCATTTT
v_call: TRBV6-5
d_call: NA
clone_size: many
j_call: TRBJ1-5

cdr3_aa: CASNKTYEQYF
cdr3_nt: TGTGCCAGCAACAAGACCTACGAGCAGTACTTC
v_call: TRBV27
d_call: NA
clone_size: many
j_call: TRBJ2-7

cdr3_aa: CASSYSGQGYYGYTF
cdr3_nt: TGTGCCAGCAGTTACTCCGGACAGGGGTACTATGGCTACACCTTC
v_call: TRBV6-2/TRBV6-3
d_call: TRBD1
clone_size: many
j_call: TRBJ1-2

cdr3_aa: CASSDRKRTYEQYF
cdr3_nt: TGTGCCAGCAGTGACCGGAAAAGAACCTACGAGCAGTACTTC
v_call: TRBV6-1
d_call: NA
clone_size: few
j_call: TRBJ2-7

cdr3_aa: CASSTPDGTQETQYF
cdr3_nt: TGTGCCAGCAGCACCCCGGACGGGACACAAGAGACCCAGTACTTC
v_call: TRBV13
d_call: NA
clone_size: many
j_call: TRBJ2-5

cdr3_aa: CASSEKTGGGTGELFF
cdr3_nt: TGTGCCAGCAGTGAAAAAACGGGAGGGGGGACCGGGGAGCTGTTTTTT
v_call: TRBV2
d_call: TRBD2
clone_size: many
j_call: TRBJ2-2

cdr3_aa: CASSWPDPWETQYF
cdr3_nt: TGTGCCAGCAGTTGGCCCGACCCCTGGGAGACCCAGTACTTC
v_call: TRBV6-5
d_call: NA
clone_size: many
j_call: TRBJ2-5

cdr3_aa: CASSFRGQEYYEQYF
cdr3_nt: TGTGCCAGCAGTTTCCGGGGACAGGAATACTACGAGCAGTACTTC
v_call: TRBV28
d_call: TRBD1
clone_size: NA
j_call: TRBJ2-7

cdr3_aa: CASSLSGGGDTEAFF
cdr3_nt: TGTGCCAGCAGCTTAAGCGGGGGCGGAGACACTGAAGCTTTCTTT
v_call: TRBV7-2
d_call: NA
clone_size: NA
j_call: TRBJ1-1

cdr3_aa: CASTPTGDHGYTF
cdr3_nt: TGTGCCAGCACCCCGACAGGGGACCATGGCTACACCTTC
v_call: TRBV3-1
d_call: TRBD1
clone_size: NA
j_call: TRBJ1-2

cdr3_aa: CASSSVGGTDTEAFF
cdr3_nt: TGCGCCAGCAGCTCCGTAGGCGGCACCGACACTGAAGCTTTCTTT
v_call: TRBV4-1
d_call: NA
clone_size: NA
j_call: TRBJ1-1

cdr3_aa: CASSLKAGGAWTQYF
cdr3_nt: TGTGCCAGCAGCTTAAAGGCTGGAGGGGCTTGGACCCAGTACTTC
v_call: TRBV7-3
d_call: NA
clone_size: many
j_call: TRBJ2-5

cdr3_aa: CASSLLSSSNQPQHF
cdr3_nt: TGTGCCAGCAGTTTATTAAGCAGTAGCAATCAGCCCCAGCATTTT
v_call: TRBV28
d_call: NA
clone_size: many
j_call: TRBJ1-5

cdr3_aa: CSARTGGGETQYF
cdr3_nt: TGCAGTGCGAGGACGGGGGGGGGGGAGACCCAGTACTTC
v_call: TRBV20-1
d_call: TRBD2
clone_size: NA
j_call: TRBJ2-5

cdr3_aa: CATRGITGGETQYF
cdr3_nt: TGTGCCACCAGGGGGATTACTGGTGGAGAGACCCAGTACTTC
v_call: TRBV15
d_call: NA
clone_size: many
j_call: TRBJ2-5

cdr3_aa: CASSPRLNYGYTF
cdr3_nt: TGTGCCAGCAGCCCGAGGCTTAACTATGGCTACACCTTC
v_call: TRBV6-2/TRBV6-3
d_call: NA
clone_size: once
j_call: TRBJ1-2

cdr3_aa: CASSSHYTGELFF
cdr3_nt: TGTGCCAGCAGTTCCCACTACACCGGGGAGCTGTTTTTT
v_call: TRBV28
d_call: NA
clone_size: few
j_call: TRBJ2-2

cdr3_aa: CASSPIEHVYGYTF
cdr3_nt: TGTGCCAGCAGTCCCATCGAGCATGTCTATGGCTACACCTTC
v_call: TRBV6-1
d_call: NA
clone_size: many
j_call: TRBJ1-2

cdr3_aa: CASSGSGEGQETQYF
cdr3_nt: TGCGCCAGCAGCGGTTCGGGGGAAGGCCAAGAGACCCAGTACTTC
v_call: TRBV5-1
d_call: NA
clone_size: NA
j_call: TRBJ2-5

cdr3_aa: CASSPHGIAGANVLTF
cdr3_nt: TGTGCCAGCAGTCCACACGGGATAGCTGGGGCCAACGTCCTGACTTTC
v_call: TRBV28
d_call: NA
clone_size: NA
j_call: TRBJ2-6

cdr3_aa: CASREIAKNIQYF
cdr3_nt: TGTGCCAGCAGAGAGATAGCCAAAAACATTCAGTACTTC
v_call: TRBV28
d_call: NA
clone_size: many
j_call: TRBJ2-4

cdr3_aa: CASSRDSKNSPLHF
cdr3_nt: TGTGCCAGCAGTAGGGACAGTAAAAATTCACCCCTCCACTTT
v_call: TRBV27
d_call: TRBD1
clone_size: many
j_call: TRBJ1-6

cdr3_aa: CASSEGGQYYEQYF
cdr3_nt: TGTGCCAGCAGTGAGGGAGGACAGTACTACGAGCAGTACTTC
v_call: TRBV6-1
d_call: NA
clone_size: few
j_call: TRBJ2-7

cdr3_aa: CASSREGGAFYEQYF
cdr3_nt: TGTGCCAGCAGCAGGGAAGGGGGGGCTTTCTACGAGCAGTACTTC
v_call: TRBV9
d_call: NA
clone_size: NA
j_call: TRBJ2-7

cdr3_aa: CASRWDRGGYTF
cdr3_nt: TGTGCCAGCAGGTGGGACAGGGGTGGCTACACCTTC
v_call: TRBV27
d_call: TRBD1
clone_size: NA
j_call: TRBJ1-2

cdr3_aa: CASSPKSFYSNQPQHF
cdr3_nt: TGTGCCAGCAGCCCCAAGAGCTTTTATAGCAATCAGCCCCAGCATTTT
v_call: TRBV6-1
d_call: NA
clone_size: NA
j_call: TRBJ1-5

cdr3_aa: CASSFRQVGGYTF
cdr3_nt: TGTGCCAGCAGTTTTAGGCAGGTTGGTGGCTACACCTTC
v_call: TRBV28
d_call: NA
clone_size: many
j_call: TRBJ1-2

cdr3_aa: CASRIGMKPQHF
cdr3_nt: TGTGCCAGTAGAATAGGGATGAAGCCCCAGCATTTT
v_call: TRBV19
d_call: NA
clone_size: NA
j_call: TRBJ1-5

cdr3_aa: CASKGSGETQYF
cdr3_nt: TGTGCCAGCAAGGGGAGTGGGGAGACCCAGTACTTC
v_call: TRBV6-1
d_call: NA
clone_size: NA
j_call: TRBJ2-5

cdr3_aa: CASSKDPRLEELFF
cdr3_nt: TGCGCCAGCAGCAAGGACCCCCGATTAGAGGAGCTGTTTTTT
v_call: TRBV5-1
d_call: NA
clone_size: few
j_call: TRBJ2-2

cdr3_aa: CASSLRGLRQTMNTEAFF
cdr3_nt: TGTGCCAGCAGCTTACGAGGCTTAAGACAGACTATGAACACTGAAGCTTTCTTT
v_call: TRBV7-3
d_call: NA
clone_size: few
j_call: TRBJ1-1

cdr3_aa: CASSQRQVETQYF
cdr3_nt: TGTGCCAGCAGCCAGCGACAGGTGGAGACCCAGTACTTC
v_call: TRBV27
d_call: NA
clone_size: few
j_call: TRBJ2-5

cdr3_aa: CASSLSRTGNEQYF
cdr3_nt: TGTGCCAGCAGTTTATCCCGGACAGGGAACGAGCAGTACTTC
v_call: TRBV27
d_call: TRBD1
clone_size: few
j_call: TRBJ2-7

cdr3_aa: CSAPLGTSGYGYTF
cdr3_nt: TGCAGTGCTCCACTAGGGACCTCCGGCTATGGCTACACCTTC
v_call: TRBV20-1
d_call: NA
clone_size: few
j_call: TRBJ1-2

cdr3_aa: CSARGGTSGSYEQYF
cdr3_nt: TGCAGTGCTAGAGGGGGGACTAGCGGTTCCTACGAGCAGTACTTC
v_call: TRBV20-1
d_call: TRBD2
clone_size: many
j_call: TRBJ2-7

cdr3_aa: CASYGQPPNQPQHF
cdr3_nt: TGTGCCAGCTACGGACAGCCTCCCAATCAGCCCCAGCATTTT
v_call: TRBV28
d_call: NA
clone_size: many
j_call: TRBJ1-5

cdr3_aa: CASSPANSNSPLHF
cdr3_nt: TGCGCCAGCAGCCCAGCGAACTCGAATTCACCCCTCCACTTT
v_call: TRBV4-1
d_call: NA
clone_size: NA
j_call: TRBJ1-6

cdr3_aa: CASSPTAGKREYF
cdr3_nt: TGTGCCAGCAGTCCCACCGCCGGGAAGCGAGAGTACTTC
v_call: TRBV27
d_call: NA
clone_size: many
j_call: TRBJ2-7

cdr3_aa: CASTQKERGQSGNTIYF
cdr3_nt: TGTGCCAGCACCCAGAAGGAACGGGGGCAATCTGGAAACACCATATATTTT
v_call: TRBV5-8
d_call: NA
clone_size: few
j_call: TRBJ1-3

cdr3_aa: CASSDRASSYNEQFF
cdr3_nt: TGTGCCAGTAGTGACAGGGCCAGCTCCTACAATGAGCAGTTCTTC
v_call: TRBV19
d_call: TRBD1
clone_size: NA
j_call: TRBJ2-1

cdr3_aa: CASSQGAGNTKAFF
cdr3_nt: TGTGCCAGCAGCCAAGGCGCAGGGAACACTAAAGCTTTCTTT
v_call: TRBV3-1
d_call: NA
clone_size: NA
j_call: TRBJ1-1

cdr3_aa: CASSLGDRVQPQHF
cdr3_nt: TGTGCCAGCAGCTTGGGGGACAGGGTGCAGCCCCAGCATTTT
v_call: TRBV5-6
d_call: TRBD1
clone_size: many
j_call: TRBJ1-5